One and the same sample provided the 7 T cell receptor beta chains below, sequenced in a study of OX40 agonist ivuxolimab in advanced cancers. Sequencing was performed with immunoSEQ multiplex PCR; in TCRdb, only in-frame clones are kept and a portion is missing. The repertoire holds 87,000 or so clones, with 80% to 90% as singletons. Specimen: CD4+ or CD8+ T cells sorted from blood, collected in a trial of the OX40 agonist ivuxolimab. These receptor sequences come from an adult with an advanced solid tumor such as melanoma, head and neck, liver or kidney cancer.

The chain has TRBV2 and TRBJ2-1; 8 nucleotides match TRBD1. V lost 8 bases, J lost 1 base, and 13 bases stayed unmatched. Germline V lookup: CDR1 SNHLY, CDR2 FYNNEI. The CDR3 is made up of 17 amino acids. This CDR3 reads CASQGQAPLNSYNEQFF. DNA of the CDR3: TGTGCCAGCCAGGGACAGGCTCCCTTAAATTCCTACAATGAGCAGTTCTTC.

The chain joins TRBV9 to TRBJ1-2, with TRBD1 identical over 10 bases. Germline loops: CDR1 SGDLS, CDR2 YYNGEE. V trimming: 4 bases; J trimming: 2 bases; junction bases outside the gene matches: 5. The CDR3 is 15 residues long. In nucleotides, the CDR3 is TGTGCCAGCAGCTCCCGGGACAGGGGAAACTATGGCTACACCTTC. Translating it yields CASSSRDRGNYGYTF.

The chain joins TRBV12-5 to TRBJ2-5; 10 bases fit TRBD1. This CDR3 is built from 15 residues. Per the germline V gene, CDR1 is LGHNT and CDR2 is FRNRAP. J was trimmed by 4 bases and V by 1 base; bases with no gene match: 3. The CDR3, as DNA: TGTGCTAGTGGTTTGGGGACAGGGGGAGGAGAGACCCAGTACTTC. This encodes CASGLGTGGGETQYF.

The chain links TRBV7-6 to TRBJ2-5, with 13 bases aligning to TRBD2. From germline, CDR1 is SGHVS and CDR2 FNYEAQ. With 5 bases clipped from V and 5 bases from J, the junction kept 8 bases outside the gene matches. The CDR3 is 16 residues long. CDR3 sequence reads: CASSPGTSGTGETQYF. The CDR3 nucleotides are TGTGCCAGCAGCCCGGGGACTAGCGGGACCGGGGAGACCCAGTACTTC. Full variable domain (outside the CDR3, taken from reference TRBV7-6 and TRBJ2-5): GAGVSQSPRYKVTKRGQDVALRCDPISGHVSLYWYRQALGQGPEFLTYFNYEAQQDKSGLPNDRFSAERPEGSISTLTIQRTEQRDSAMYRCASSPGTSGTGETQYFGPGTRLLVL.

This chain uses TRBV27 with TRBJ2-5; D perhaps matches TRBD2 (7 bases). This CDR3 has 16 amino acids. V lost 6 bases to trimming and J lost 0 bases, with 17 bases between them. Germline V gene data show CDR1 as MNHEY and CDR2 as SMNVEV (reference sequence). CDR3 sequence (DNA): TGTGCCAGCAGCCGTGGGGGGGCAGAACACCAAGAGACCCAGTACTTC. It encodes CASSRGGAEHQETQYF.

V usage is TRBV14 and J usage is TRBJ1-2; a weak D match, TRBD1 (6 bases). The CDR3 loop spans 15 amino acids. Germline lookup yields CDR1 SGHDN and CDR2 FVKESK. V gave up 0 bases and J gave up 1 base, with 9 bases separating them. The CDR3 coding sequence is TGTGCCAGCAGCCAAGATGGACAGTTTAACTATGGCTACACCTTC. Residues: CASSQDGQFNYGYTF.

The V and J genes are TRBV9 and TRBJ2-2; D perhaps matches TRBD1 (5 bases). Germline assignment: CDR1 SGDLS and CDR2 YYNGEE. CDR3 length equals 16 residues. The V end lost 0 bases, the J end lost 5 bases, and 14 bases lay between the germline ends. For the CDR3, the DNA is TGTGCCAGCAGCGTAGATTCAGGGTCGATAACCGGGGAGCTGTTTTTT. Protein sequence: CASSVDSGSITGELFF.